A selection of T cell receptor beta chains follows, all from one sample in a study of shared clonotypes between healthy human individuals. Clones were read by immunoSEQ multiplex PCR, and TCRdb kept only the in-frame ones, dropping some. In the table there are around 940,000 clones, around three quarters of which are singletons. The material sequenced was memory CD4+ T cells sorted from blood. Every receptor here comes from a young man in good health. Both conserved end residues are part of each CDR3. D genes are given only for firm matches. Clone size is shown for a subset of rows, as once, few, many or a class of expanded clone.

j_call d_call v_call clone_size cdr3_aa cdr3_nt
TRBJ1-6 NA TRBV5-8 NA CARSRPVRGRVHF TGTGCCAGAAGCCGCCCCGTGCGGGGAAGGGTCCACTTT
TRBJ2-2 TRBD2 TRBV7-3 NA CASSSQRGNTGELFF TGTGCCAGCAGCTCCCAGCGGGGGAACACCGGGGAGCTGTTTTTT
TRBJ1-6 NA TRBV7-8 few CASSLRTVNSPLHF TGTGCCAGCAGCCTTCGGACAGTCAATTCACCCCTCCACTTT
TRBJ1-4 TRBD1 TRBV5-4 NA CASSLEGQRNEKLFF TGTGCCAGCAGCTTGGAGGGACAGCGTAATGAAAAACTGTTTTTT
TRBJ1-6 NA TRBV7-2 NA CASSLVGSLNSPLHF TGTGCCAGCAGCTTAGTAGGGTCCCTTAATTCACCCCTCCACTTT
TRBJ1-4 NA TRBV6-6 NA CASAQGEFANEKLFF TGTGCCAGCGCGCAGGGAGAATTTGCTAATGAAAAACTGTTTTTT
TRBJ2-3 TRBD2 TRBV2 NA CASKRLAGALDTQYF TGTGCCAGTAAGAGACTAGCGGGGGCTCTAGATACGCAGTATTTT
TRBJ1-1 NA TRBV5-1 few CASSLDGQLNTEAFF TGCGCCAGCAGCTTGGACGGACAGTTGAACACTGAAGCTTTCTTT
TRBJ1-2 NA TRBV12-2 NA CASRSCPSDRDLCGYTF TGTGCAAGTCGCTCTTGCCCCTCGGACAGGGATTTATGCGGCTACACCTTC
TRBJ2-1 TRBD2 TRBV7-9 NA CASSHSGRAPYNEQFF TGTGCCAGCAGTCATAGCGGGAGGGCTCCCTACAATGAGCAGTTCTTC
TRBJ2-3 NA TRBV18 NA CASSPPPGTDTQYF TGTGCCAGCTCACCACCGCCGGGGACAGATACGCAGTATTTT
TRBJ2-5 NA TRBV6-5 few CASSTSGAEETQYF TGTGCCAGCAGTACCTCCGGGGCCGAGGAGACCCAGTACTTC
TRBJ2-7 TRBD2 TRBV19 NA CASSILAGGTYEQYF TGTGCCAGTAGTATACTAGCGGGAGGAACCTACGAGCAGTACTTC
TRBJ2-3 NA TRBV6-4 NA CASTSFRGASTDTQYF TGTGCCAGCACTTCATTTCGGGGGGCTAGCACAGATACGCAGTATTTT
TRBJ2-5 TRBD1 TRBV10-3 NA CAISAPRQGVETQYF TGTGCCATCAGTGCCCCACGACAGGGTGTAGAGACCCAGTACTTC
TRBJ2-2 NA TRBV7-2 NA CASSLYKGTGELFF TGTGCCAGCAGCTTATATAAGGGCACCGGGGAGCTGTTTTTT
TRBJ1-1 NA TRBV6-5 many CASSWDGHTEAFF TGTGCCAGCAGTTGGGACGGGCACACTGAAGCTTTCTTT
TRBJ2-2 TRBD2 TRBV10-3 NA CAISQGLAGDSTGELFF TGTGCCATCAGTCAGGGACTAGCGGGGGACAGCACCGGGGAGCTGTTTTTT
TRBJ2-5 NA TRBV27 NA CASSVSGETQYF TGTGCCAGCAGCGTAAGCGGTGAGACCCAGTACTTC
TRBJ1-6 TRBD1 TRBV10-2 NA CASSERQGGDSPLHF TGCGCCAGCAGTGAACGACAGGGTGGGGATTCACCCCTCCACTTT
TRBJ1-2 NA TRBV28 few CASSLFQGYGYTF TGTGCCAGCAGTTTATTCCAGGGATATGGCTACACCTTC
TRBJ2-7 NA TRBV28 many CASKRDGTYEQYF TGTGCCAGCAAACGGGACGGTACCTACGAGCAGTACTTC
TRBJ1-2 TRBD1 TRBV27 few CASSSGQGGFYGYTF TGTGCCAGCAGTTCTGGACAGGGCGGATTCTATGGCTACACCTTC
TRBJ2-2 NA TRBV6-9 few CASSTPHGGELFF TGTGCCAGCAGCACCCCCCACGGGGGGGAGCTGTTTTTT
TRBJ2-5 TRBD2 TRBV6-6 NA CASNLAGGGGQETQYF TGTGCCAGTAACCTAGCGGGGGGCGGAGGCCAAGAGACCCAGTACTTC
TRBJ1-3 NA TRBV5-1 NA CASSPEQGLSGNTIYF TGCGCCAGCAGCCCAGAACAGGGACTCTCTGGAAACACCATATATTTT
TRBJ1-6 NA TRBV6-5 NA CASSGDRFYNSPLHF TGTGCCAGCAGTGGAGACAGGTTCTATAATTCACCCCTCCACTTT
TRBJ2-6 TRBD1 TRBV7-2 few CASSPPFGDRGAGANVLTF TGTGCCAGCAGCCCCCCTTTCGGGGACAGGGGAGCTGGGGCCAACGTCCTGACTTTC
TRBJ2-7 NA TRBV7-6 few CASSRDWGSSYEQYF TGTGCCAGCAGCCGGGACTGGGGGAGCTCCTACGAGCAGTACTTC
TRBJ2-2 TRBD2 TRBV7-6 NA CASSPGTSGHTGELFF TGTGCCAGCAGCCCCGGGACTAGCGGACACACCGGGGAGCTGTTTTTT
TRBJ2-7 NA TRBV4-1 once CASSSLWGGTYEQYF TGCGCCAGCAGTAGTTTGTGGGGAGGCACCTACGAGCAGTACTTC
TRBJ2-7 TRBD1 TRBV19 few CASSIKQGGYEQYF TGTGCCAGTAGTATAAAACAGGGGGGTTACGAGCAGTACTTC
TRBJ2-3 TRBD2 TRBV4-3 NA CASSQEGLAGNTDTQYF TGCGCCAGCAGCCAAGAGGGACTAGCGGGTAACACAGATACGCAGTATTTT
TRBJ2-5 NA TRBV5-4 NA CASTHMGSPQQETQYF TGTGCCAGCACCCATATGGGGTCCCCCCAACAAGAGACCCAGTACTTC
TRBJ2-4 TRBD2 TRBV2 NA CASSAGREGSWAKNIQYF TGTGCCAGCAGTGCCGGGCGGGAGGGCTCTTGGGCCAAAAACATTCAGTACTTC
TRBJ2-3 TRBD1 TRBV6-5 NA CASSGTGATDTQYF TGTGCCAGCTCCGGGACAGGGGCCACAGATACGCAGTATTTT
TRBJ2-2 NA TRBV9 NA CASSVRTGELFF TGTGCCAGCAGCGTAAGGACCGGGGAGCTGTTTTTT
TRBJ1-6 NA TRBV27 NA CASSLNRVDSPLHF TGTGCCAGCAGTTTAAACAGGGTGGATTCACCCCTCCACTTT
TRBJ2-3 TRBD2 TRBV7-9 NA CASSLAAGVSTDTQYF TGTGCCAGCAGCTTAGCGGCGGGAGTTTCCACAGATACGCAGTATTTT